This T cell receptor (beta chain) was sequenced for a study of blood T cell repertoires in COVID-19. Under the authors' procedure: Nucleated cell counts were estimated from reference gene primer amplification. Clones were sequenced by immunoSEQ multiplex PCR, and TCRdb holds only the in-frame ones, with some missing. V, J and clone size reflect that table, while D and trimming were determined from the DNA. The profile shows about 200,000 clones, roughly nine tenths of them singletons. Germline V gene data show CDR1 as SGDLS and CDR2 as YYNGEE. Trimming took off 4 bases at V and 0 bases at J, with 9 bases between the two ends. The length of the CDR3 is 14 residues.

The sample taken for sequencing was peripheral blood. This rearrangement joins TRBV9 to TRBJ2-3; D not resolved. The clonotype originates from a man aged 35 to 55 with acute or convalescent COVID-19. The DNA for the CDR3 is TGTGCCAGCAGCATAATTTCTAGCACAGATACGCAGTATTTT. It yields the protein CASSIISSTDTQYF.